Listed below are T cell receptor beta chains from one sample, sequenced in a study of shared clonotypes between healthy human individuals. Sequencing used immunoSEQ multiplex PCR; TCRdb keeps in-frame clones, though not all of them. The data show some 1.5 million clones, roughly 96% seen once. The sample comprised naive CD4+ T cells sorted from blood. The origin of the receptors is a man aged 25-45 years in good health. The CDR3 runs from the conserved cysteine through the conserved F or W. Each record gives: J gene, clone size, V gene, D gene, CDR3 DNA, CDR3 protein. The D gene is left open where the match is weak. The size of a clone is reported for some rows only, either as once, few or many, or as a class for expanded clones.

j_call: TRBJ2-7
clone_size: NA
v_call: TRBV28
d_call: NA
cdr3_nt: TGTGCCAGCAGGGACTGGGCGGGACAGACCTACGAGCAGTACTTC
cdr3_aa: CASRDWAGQTYEQYF

j_call: TRBJ2-5
clone_size: NA
v_call: TRBV20-1
d_call: NA
cdr3_nt: TGCAGTGCGCAGGGGTTGGAGACCCAGTACTTC
cdr3_aa: CSAQGLETQYF

j_call: TRBJ1-1
clone_size: NA
v_call: TRBV7-9
d_call: TRBD1
cdr3_nt: TGTGCCAGCAGCTTACGAACAGGGGGGACTGAAGCTTTCTTT
cdr3_aa: CASSLRTGGTEAFF

j_call: TRBJ1-1
clone_size: once
v_call: TRBV7-2
d_call: NA
cdr3_nt: TGTGCCAGCAGCTTACGGCGAGCCGATACTGAAGCTTTCTTT
cdr3_aa: CASSLRRADTEAFF

j_call: TRBJ1-1
clone_size: NA
v_call: TRBV2
d_call: TRBD1
cdr3_nt: TGTGCCATCGGGGACAGACGGAACACTGAAGCTTTCTTT
cdr3_aa: CAIGDRRNTEAFF

j_call: TRBJ1-2
clone_size: NA
v_call: TRBV28
d_call: NA
cdr3_nt: TGTGCCAGCATTCCCCTAGGGCAGGGAAACTATGGCTACACCTTC
cdr3_aa: CASIPLGQGNYGYTF

j_call: TRBJ2-1
clone_size: NA
v_call: TRBV29-1
d_call: TRBD2
cdr3_nt: TGCAGCGTCTTCCCGGGACTAGCGGGAGTAGGGACCTACAATGAGCAGTTCTTC
cdr3_aa: CSVFPGLAGVGTYNEQFF

j_call: TRBJ1-5
clone_size: NA
v_call: TRBV28
d_call: TRBD1
cdr3_nt: TGTGCCAGCACCTACATGGGGGGACAGGGGGCAGTTCAGCCCCAGCATTTT
cdr3_aa: CASTYMGGQGAVQPQHF

j_call: TRBJ2-5
clone_size: NA
v_call: TRBV9
d_call: NA
cdr3_nt: TGTGCCAGCAGCGTAGCCCCACAAGAGACCCAGTACTTC
cdr3_aa: CASSVAPQETQYF

j_call: TRBJ2-3
clone_size: once
v_call: TRBV5-1
d_call: TRBD2
cdr3_nt: TGCGCCAGCAGCTCGGGACTAGCGGGAGGGCTTAGCACAGATACGCAGTATTTT
cdr3_aa: CASSSGLAGGLSTDTQYF

j_call: TRBJ2-7
clone_size: NA
v_call: TRBV7-2
d_call: NA
cdr3_nt: TGTGCCAGCAGCACCCGGACCTCCTACGAGCAGTACTTC
cdr3_aa: CASSTRTSYEQYF

j_call: TRBJ2-7
clone_size: NA
v_call: TRBV10-2
d_call: NA
cdr3_nt: TGCGCCACTTCGGGACAAAACTACGAGCAGTACTTC
cdr3_aa: CATSGQNYEQYF

j_call: TRBJ2-7
clone_size: NA
v_call: TRBV19
d_call: NA
cdr3_nt: TGTGCCAGTAGTATAATAGGAGGGGTAGTCGTCTACGAGCAGTACTTC
cdr3_aa: CASSIIGGVVVYEQYF

j_call: TRBJ1-2
clone_size: NA
v_call: TRBV5-4
d_call: NA
cdr3_nt: TGTGCCAGCAGCTTGGGGAACAGGGTGGGAGCGGATGGCTACACCTTC
cdr3_aa: CASSLGNRVGADGYTF

j_call: TRBJ2-3
clone_size: NA
v_call: TRBV9
d_call: NA
cdr3_nt: TGTGCCAGCAGCGTAGGGACAACAGATACGCAGTATTTT
cdr3_aa: CASSVGTTDTQYF

j_call: TRBJ2-3
clone_size: NA
v_call: TRBV2
d_call: NA
cdr3_nt: TGTGCCAGCAGGACTAGCACAGATACGCAGTATTTT
cdr3_aa: CASRTSTDTQYF

j_call: TRBJ2-1
clone_size: NA
v_call: TRBV18
d_call: NA
cdr3_nt: TGTGCCAGCTCACCTCAGACTAGGGGGGCCAATGAGCAGTTCTTC
cdr3_aa: CASSPQTRGANEQFF

j_call: TRBJ2-7
clone_size: NA
v_call: TRBV28
d_call: NA
cdr3_nt: TGTGCCAGCAGTCCACCCGCGGGGGAGCAGTACTTC
cdr3_aa: CASSPPAGEQYF